The 32 T cell receptor beta chains reported below all come from one sample, sequenced in a study of blood T cell repertoires in COVID-19. Sequenced by immunoSEQ multiplex PCR; TCRdb stores in-frame clones only, minus some. The table has under 250,000 clones, 80% seen once. What was sequenced was peripheral blood. The receptor source for this set is a woman in her seventies with acute or convalescent COVID-19.

The CDR3 sequence is CASSASGTGGGYTF. The CDR3 DNA reads as TGTGCCAGCAGTGCTTCCGGGACAGGGGGCGGCTACACCTTC. The chain combines TRBV2 with TRBJ1-2; 12 bases align to TRBD1. V lost 4 bases, J lost 8 bases, and 5 bases stayed unmatched. CDR3 length: 14 residues. Germline V gene data show CDR1 as SNHLY and CDR2 as FYNNEI.

V gene TRBV19 combines with J gene TRBJ2-3; D may be TRBD2 (6 bases). V lost 3 bases and J 0 bases, leaving 13 bases between the germline ends. Germline V gene sequence: CDR1 LNHDA, CDR2 SQIVND (reference sequence). This CDR3 spans 16 amino acids. CDR3 protein: CASSMAAGTSTDTQYF. In DNA, the CDR3 is TGTGCCAGTAGTATGGCGGCTGGGACTAGCACAGATACGCAGTATTTT.

The chain couples TRBV9 to TRBJ2-1; 11 nucleotides line up with TRBD2. The V segment lost 3 bases and the J segment 4 bases; nucleotides outside the gene matches: 12. CDR1 is SGDLS, CDR2 YYNGEE, per germline. CDR3 size: 18 residues. DNA for the CDR3: TGTGCCAGCAGCGCCCGCCTAGGACTAGCGGGCGTTTACAATGAGCAGTTCTTC. This encodes CASSARLGLAGVYNEQFF. The full variable domain, its missing parts supplied by reference TRBV9 and TRBJ2-1, is DSGVTQTPKHLITATGQRVTLRCSPRSGDLSVYWYQQSLDQGLQFLIQYYNGEERAKGNILERFSAQQFPDLHSELNLSSLELGDSALYFCASSARLGLAGVYNEQFFGPGTRLTVL.

The chain recombines TRBV12-3 or TRBV12-4 with TRBJ2-1; perhaps TRBD2 as D (6 bases). The CDR3 extends over 13 amino acids. V was clipped by 8 bases and J by 5 bases, with 13 bases between them. The CDR3 here is CASGLARHNEQFF. CDR3 in DNA: TGTGCCAGCGGCCTAGCGCGACACAATGAGCAGTTCTTC.

The V gene is TRBV24-1, the J gene TRBJ2-2, with D possibly TRBD2 on 5 matching bases. The CDR3 is made up of 14 amino acids. Deletions cut 7 bases from V and 0 bases from J, with 8 bases between. From germline, CDR1 is KGHDR and CDR2 SFDVKD. The CDR3 loop reads CATRGRANTGELFF. For the CDR3, the DNA is TGTGCCACCAGAGGGAGAGCGAACACCGGGGAGCTGTTTTTT.

The chain couples TRBV10-3 to TRBJ2-1, with D perhaps matching TRBD1 (6 bases). V dropped 5 bases and J dropped 8 bases, with 10 bases sitting between them. Germline CDR1 ENHRY, CDR2 SYGVKD. The CDR3 runs to 12 residues. The CDR3 nucleotides read TGTGCCATCAGTTCCCCAGGGGATGAGCAGTTCTTC. It is translated as CAISSPGDEQFF.

This sequence joins TRBV6-5 and TRBJ2-7; D gene ambiguous. Trimming took 11 bases from V and 0 from J, leaving 14 bases between them. Germline V gene lookup returns CDR1 MNHEY and CDR2 SVGAGI. This CDR3 comprises 13 residues. This CDR3 is CAGRIITSYEQYV. The CDR3 DNA sequence: TGTGCCGGCCGAATTATAACCTCCTACGAGCAGTACGTC.

CDR3 sequence (DNA): TGTGCCATCAGTGAGTGGCAGAGCTACACCTTC. Translated: CAISEWQSYTF. The chain uses TRBV10-3 and TRBJ1-2; D is unclear. Germline V CDR1 and CDR2: ENHRY, SYGVKD. The V end lost 1 base, the J end lost 9 bases, and 6 bases lay between the germline ends. This CDR3 region has 11 residues.

V and J are TRBV5-1 and TRBJ2-3, with a tentative D call TRBD1 (5 bases). V was cut by 1 base and J by 6 bases, with 6 bases left in between. Germline V gene data show CDR1 as SGHRS and CDR2 as YFSETQ. The length of the CDR3 is 12 residues. Written as DNA, the CDR3 is TGCGCCAGCAGCTTGAACAGGGATACGCAGTATTTT. Amino acids: CASSLNRDTQYF.

V and J are TRBV30 and TRBJ2-7, with 13 positions matching TRBD2. Germline V CDR1 and CDR2: GTSNPN, SVGIG (reference sequence). Germline trimming cut 2 bases from V and 3 bases from J; bases unmatched to any gene: 1. This CDR3 contains 14 residues. The CDR3 spells CAWSRTSGGYEQYF. The CDR3 coding sequence is TGTGCCTGGAGTAGGACTAGCGGGGGCTACGAGCAGTACTTC. Full variable domain (remainder filled in from reference TRBV30 and TRBJ2-7): SQTIHQWPATLVQPVGSPLSLECTVEGTSNPNLYWYRQAAGRGLQLLFYSVGIGQISSEVPQNLSASRPQDRQFILSSKKLLLSDSGFYLCAWSRTSGGYEQYFGPGTRLTVT.

This clone has more than one count but fewer than ten. This sequence joins TRBV10-3 and TRBJ2-7, with D possibly TRBD1 on 6 matching bases. Germline V CDR1 and CDR2: ENHRY, SYGVKD. V was cut by 2 bases and J by 6 bases, with 14 bases left in between. This CDR3 has 14 amino acids. CDR3 sequence: CAISETPEGGEQYF. The CDR3 DNA sequence: TGTGCCATCAGTGAGACGCCCGAAGGGGGCGAGCAGTACTTC.

V is TRBV10-2 and J is TRBJ2-3; 7 positions agree with TRBD1. Germline V gives CDR1 WSHSY, CDR2 SAAADI. J was trimmed by 0 bases and V by 10 bases; bases with no gene match: 4. The CDR3 extends over 13 amino acids. For the CDR3, the DNA is TGCGCCATCGGGACAGCTAGCACAGATACGCAGTATTTT. Its protein is CAIGTASTDTQYF.

The chain joins TRBV7-2 to TRBJ2-3; TRBD2 aligns across 9 bases. This CDR3 has 16 residues. V shed 3 bases, J shed 0 bases, and the junction held 4 bases outside the gene matches. CDR1 is SGHTA and CDR2 is FQGNSA in the germline V gene. CDR3 protein: CASSLLAGISTDTQYF. The CDR3, as DNA: TGTGCCAGCAGCTTGCTAGCGGGGATTAGCACAGATACGCAGTATTTT. Complete variable domain (other parts from reference TRBV7-2 and TRBJ2-3): GAGVSQSPSNKVTEKGKDVELRCDPISGHTALYWYRQSLGQGLEFLIYFQGNSAPDKSGLPSDRFSAERTGGSVSTLTIQRTQQEDSAVYLCASSLLAGISTDTQYFGPGTRLTVL.

V and J are TRBV7-2 and TRBJ2-5; 7 nucleotides match TRBD2. CDR3 size: 14 residues. The junction had 3 bases not matched to a gene; V was cut back by 1 base and J by 4 bases. Germline V gene sequence: CDR1 SGHTA, CDR2 FQGNSA. CDR3 DNA: TGTGCCAGCAGCTTAGTATTAGCGGGAGAGACCCAGTACTTC. Its translation is CASSLVLAGETQYF.

This chain uses TRBV6-5 with TRBJ1-2; 12 bases fit TRBD1. Germline loops: CDR1 MNHEY, CDR2 SVGAGI. The CDR3 spans 14 residues. V lost 6 bases, J lost 10 bases, and 9 bases stayed unmatched. DNA of the CDR3: TGTGCCAGCAGACCGGGACAGGGGGCCTCCCCCTACACCTTC. It translates to CASRPGQGASPYTF.

V gene TRBV9 combines with J gene TRBJ1-6; 8 nucleotides match TRBD1. The CDR3 has 14 residues. Germline loops: CDR1 SGDLS, CDR2 YYNGEE. V shed 2 bases, J shed 10 bases, and the junction held 5 bases outside the gene matches. Here the CDR3 DNA reads TGTGCCAGCAGCGTGCAGGGGGCGCGGTCACCCCTCCACTTT. It encodes CASSVQGARSPLHF. The full variable domain, rest sourced from reference TRBV9 and TRBJ1-6, is DSGVTQTPKHLITATGQRVTLRCSPRSGDLSVYWYQQSLDQGLQFLIQYYNGEERAKGNILERFSAQQFPDLHSELNLSSLELGDSALYFCASSVQGARSPLHFGNGTRLTVT.

This clone occurred once. The J gene is TRBJ1-6, the V gene TRBV18; no clear D. Germline V gene data show CDR1 as KGHSH and CDR2 as LQKENI. This CDR3 is 16 amino acids long. Trimming shortened V by 0 bases and J by 9 bases, and 15 bases separated the two germline ends. CDR3 in DNA: TGTGCCAGCTCACCACCAGCGGGTAGGACTGCTTCACCCCTCCACTTT. It translates to CASSPPAGRTASPLHF. The full variable domain, its missing parts supplied by reference TRBV18 and TRBJ1-6, is NAGVMQNPRHLVRRRGQEARLRCSPMKGHSHVYWYRQLPEEGLKFMVYLQKENIIDESGMPKERFSAEFPKEGPSILRIQQVVRGDSAAYFCASSPPAGRTASPLHFGNGTRLTVT.

V gene TRBV5-4 combines with J gene TRBJ2-7; 7 bases are shared with TRBD2. The V segment lost 3 bases and the J segment 6 bases; nucleotides outside the gene matches: 12. From germline, CDR1 is SGHNT and CDR2 YYREEE (reference sequence). This CDR3 is built from 15 residues. The CDR3 is CASSSGGGRGLEQYV. The CDR3 DNA follows: TGTGCCAGCAGCTCTGGCGGGGGAAGGGGCCTCGAGCAGTACGTC.

The chain combines TRBV6-5 with TRBJ2-3, with D possibly matching TRBD1 (5 bases). The CDR3 covers 15 residues. CDR1 is MNHEY and CDR2 is SVGAGI in the germline V gene. V dropped 0 bases and J dropped 4 bases, with 11 bases sitting between them. CDR3 amino acids: CASSYSNQGSDTQYF. CDR3 coding DNA: TGTGCCAGCAGTTACTCGAACCAGGGTTCAGATACGCAGTATTTT.

The chain couples TRBV3-1 (or the pseudogene TRBV3-2) to TRBJ2-3, with 7 bases identical to TRBD1. The V and J ends lost 4 bases and 0 bases, in that order; junction bases with no gene match: 1. The germline V gene has CDR1 LGHDT and CDR2 YNNKEL (reference sequence). The CDR3 runs to 14 residues. The CDR3, as DNA: TGTGCCAGCAGCCCGGGACAGAGCACAGATACGCAGTATTTT. Translation: CASSPGQSTDTQYF.

V gene TRBV3-1 (or the pseudogene TRBV3-2) combines with J gene TRBJ1-4; perhaps TRBD1 as D (6 bases). Trimming pared 4 bases from V and 8 bases from J, leaving 17 bases between. CDR1 LGHDT and CDR2 YNNKEL come from the germline V gene (reference sequence). CDR3 length equals 15 residues. The DNA for the CDR3 is TGTGCCAGCAGCCCGCCCTACGGCGGACAGGAAAAACTGTTTTTT. This sequence encodes CASSPPYGGQEKLFF.

V is TRBV2 and J is TRBJ2-3, with D possibly being TRBD2 (6 bases). V lost 9 bases and J 0 bases, leaving 13 bases between the germline ends. CDR1 is SNHLY and CDR2 is FYNNEI in the germline V gene. The CDR3 spans 14 residues. The chain's CDR3 is CASREQTSTDTQYF. CDR3 DNA: TGTGCCAGTCGGGAGCAGACGAGCACAGATACGCAGTATTTT. The full variable domain, its missing parts supplied by reference TRBV2 and TRBJ2-3, is EPEVTQTPSHQVTQMGQEVILRCVPISNHLYFYWYRQILGQKVEFLVSFYNNEISEKSEIFDDQFSVERPDGSNFTLKIRSTKLEDSAMYFCASREQTSTDTQYFGPGTRLTVL.

This chain joins TRBV7-3 and TRBJ2-2, with D unclear. The length of the CDR3 is 14 residues. The V end lost 4 bases, the J end lost 0 bases, and 6 bases lay between the germline ends. Germline V gives CDR1 SGHTA, CDR2 FQGTGA. CDR3 DNA: TGTGCCAGCAGCTCCAAAACGAACACCGGGGAGCTGTTTTTT. Its translation: CASSSKTNTGELFF.

The chain uses TRBV3-1 (or the pseudogene TRBV3-2) and TRBJ1-6; 8 bases fit TRBD1. CDR3 size: 17 residues. V lost 0 bases to trimming and J lost 10 bases; unmatched junction nucleotides: 11. CDR1 is LGHDT, CDR2 YNNKEL, per germline (reference sequence). The CDR3 loop reads CASSQDRAGGLGSPLHF. In DNA form, the CDR3 reads TGTGCCAGCAGCCAAGATAGGGCAGGGGGCTTAGGATCACCCCTCCACTTT.

The chain has TRBV4-1 and TRBJ2-5; a possible D gene is TRBD1 (6 bases). The CDR3 loop spans 15 amino acids. V gave up 1 base and J gave up 4 bases, with 13 bases separating them. Germline V gene sequence: CDR1 MGHRA, CDR2 YSYEKL. The CDR3 DNA reads as TGCGCCAGCAGCCAAGGGGCAGGGGATGTAGAGACCCAGTACTTC. Protein sequence: CASSQGAGDVETQYF.

The chain is built from TRBV13 and TRBJ2-1; 10 bases are a match to TRBD1. Looked up from germline, CDR1 is PRHDT and CDR2 is FYEKMQ (reference sequence). The CDR3 extends over 17 amino acids. With V trimmed by 4 bases and J by 4 bases, 10 bases remained unmatched. In nucleotides, the CDR3 is TGTGCCAGCAGCTCCTCCGTGACAGGGGGCTGGTACAATGAGCAGTTCTTC. It translates to CASSSSVTGGWYNEQFF.

This clone was recorded once. The chain is built from TRBV27 and TRBJ1-2; possibly TRBD1 for D (6 bases). V was cut by 2 bases and J by 8 bases, with 12 bases left in between. The CDR3 runs 13 residues. Looked up from germline, CDR1 is MNHEY and CDR2 is SMNVEV (reference sequence). The CDR3 spells CASSLGAGVGYTF. The DNA of the CDR3 is TGTGCCAGCAGTTTAGGCGCAGGGGTCGGCTACACCTTC.

The genes are TRBV11-2 and TRBJ2-3, with D unresolved. Germline V gene data show CDR1 as SGHAT and CDR2 as FQNNGV. V was cut by 0 bases and J by 2 bases, with 9 bases left in between. CDR3 length equals 15 residues. The CDR3 loop reads CASSLDLRFTDTQYF. As DNA, the CDR3 is TGTGCCAGCAGCTTAGATCTACGGTTCACAGATACGCAGTATTTT.

The rearrangement joins TRBV4-1 to TRBJ1-5, with unresolved D. Looked up from germline, CDR1 is MGHRA and CDR2 is YSYEKL. With 0 bases removed from V and 0 bases from J, the gap between germline ends came to 3 bases. The CDR3 is 14 amino acids. The CDR3 sequence is CASSQEYSNQPQHF. CDR3 nucleotides: TGCGCCAGCAGCCAAGAATATAGCAATCAGCCCCAGCATTTT.

CDR3 nucleotides: TGTGCCAGTAGTATAGCGGTGGGCGAGCAGTTCTTC. Its translation: CASSIAVGEQFF. V and J are TRBV19 and TRBJ2-1; D not certain. The V end lost 1 base, the J end lost 10 bases, and 8 bases lay between the germline ends. The CDR3 has 12 amino acids. Per the germline V gene, CDR1 is LNHDA and CDR2 is SQIVND (reference sequence).

The rearrangement joins TRBV7-3 to TRBJ2-5; perhaps TRBD1 as D (5 bases). The CDR3 contains 13 residues. Germline V gives CDR1 SGHTA, CDR2 FQGTGA. V gave up 6 bases and J gave up 5 bases, with 13 bases separating them. The CDR3 protein is CASSHDRAETQYF. DNA of the CDR3: TGTGCCAGCAGTCACGACAGAGCCGAGACCCAGTACTTC.

The V and J genes are TRBV7-2 and TRBJ2-7, with 7 bases identical to TRBD1. CDR1 and CDR2 from the germline V gene are SGHTA and FQGNSA. V shed 1 base, J shed 3 bases, and the junction held 3 bases outside the gene matches. The CDR3 runs to 14 residues. CDR3 coding DNA: TGTGCCAGCAGCTTAGGGACAGGAATCTACGAGCAGTACTTC. It is translated as CASSLGTGIYEQYF.